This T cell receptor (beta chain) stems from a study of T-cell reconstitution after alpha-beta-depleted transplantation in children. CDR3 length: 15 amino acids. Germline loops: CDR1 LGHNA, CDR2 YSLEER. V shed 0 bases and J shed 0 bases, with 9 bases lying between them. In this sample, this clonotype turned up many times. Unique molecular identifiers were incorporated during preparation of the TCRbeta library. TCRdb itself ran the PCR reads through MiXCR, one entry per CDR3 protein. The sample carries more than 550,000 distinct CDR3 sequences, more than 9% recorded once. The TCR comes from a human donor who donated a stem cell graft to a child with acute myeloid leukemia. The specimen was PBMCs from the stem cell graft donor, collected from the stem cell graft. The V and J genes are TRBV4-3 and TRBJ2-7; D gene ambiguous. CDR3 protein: CASSQDAEYSYEQYF. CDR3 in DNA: TGCGCCAGCAGCCAAGATGCCGAATACTCCTACGAGCAGTACTTC.